This is a list of T cell receptor beta chains from one sample in a study of shared clonotypes between healthy human individuals. Sequencing was performed with immunoSEQ multiplex PCR; in TCRdb, only in-frame clones are kept and a portion is missing. This sample yields about a million clones, of which 60% to 80% are seen a single time; approximately 1.5% belongs to the top ten. Material: memory CD4+ T cells sorted from blood. The receptors here all came from a man aged 18 to 35 in good health. Each CDR3 is given with its conserved first and last residue. D genes are given only for firm matches. Some rows have no size entry. The others give once, few or many, or a class for an expanded clone.

V	D	size	J	DNA	CDR3
TRBV6-1	-	-	TRBJ2-1	TGTGCCAGCAGTGAACCAAGAACCGTGAATGAGCAGTTCTTC	CASSEPRTVNEQFF
TRBV29-1	TRBD2	-	TRBJ2-3	TGCAGCGTTGCATCTAGCGGGGATCTTATAGATACGCAGTATTTT	CSVASSGDLIDTQYF
TRBV18	-	few	TRBJ2-5	TGTGCCAGCTCACCACCTCTTCCCCAAGAGACCCAGTACTTC	CASSPPLPQETQYF
TRBV6-6	TRBD1	-	TRBJ1-1	TGTGCCAGCAGTTACCTAGCAGGGGGGGCCACTGAAGCTTTCTTT	CASSYLAGGATEAFF
TRBV7-2	-	few	TRBJ2-1	TGTGCCAGCAGCTTAGCCAGCGGAACCCTAAATGAGCAGTTCTTC	CASSLASGTLNEQFF
TRBV6-4	-	-	TRBJ2-1	TGTGCCAGCAGTGACTCAGGGCAGTCGTTGAATGAGCAGTTCTTC	CASSDSGQSLNEQFF
TRBV27	TRBD1	few	TRBJ2-6	TGTGCCAGCAGTACCCACAGGGGGCGCAACTCTGGGGCCAACGTCCTGACTTTC	CASSTHRGRNSGANVLTF
TRBV5-8	-	many	TRBJ2-7	TGTGCCAGCAGACCGCGGGGCAGCACAAGCGAGCAGTACTTC	CASRPRGSTSEQYF
TRBV7-2	-	-	TRBJ2-2	TGTGCCAGCAGCTCCCCTTCTAGCGCCACCACCGGGGAGCTGTTTTTT	CASSSPSSATTGELFF
TRBV7-2	-	-	TRBJ2-7	TGTGCCAGCAGCCCACGGGCCCCCGGCTACGAGCAGTACTTC	CASSPRAPGYEQYF
TRBV6-1	TRBD1	-	TRBJ2-7	TGTGCCAGCATTCCACAGGGGCTTGCCTCCTACGAGCAGTACTTC	CASIPQGLASYEQYF
TRBV5-6	-	-	TRBJ2-3	TGTGCCAGCAGTTGGGGGCCTAGCACAGATACGCAGTATTTT	CASSWGPSTDTQYF
TRBV2	-	-	TRBJ2-5	TGTGCCAGCAGTGGGCAACAGGGGAGGAAGACCCAGTACTTC	CASSGQQGRKTQYF
TRBV12-5	TRBD2	-	TRBJ2-3	TGTGCTAGTGATAGCGGGAACACAGATACGCAGTATTTT	CASDSGNTDTQYF
TRBV11-2	-	once	TRBJ2-3	TGTGCCAGCAGCTTAGTAGGCGGAGCAAGCACAGATACGCAGTATTTT	CASSLVGGASTDTQYF
TRBV10-3	-	-	TRBJ1-6	TGTGCCATCAGTGAGGCGGGGGTGGAATTATCACCCCTCCACTTT	CAISEAGVELSPLHF
TRBV5-1	-	-	TRBJ1-1	TGCGCCAGCAGCCAAGACAGGAACACTGAAGCTTTCTTT	CASSQDRNTEAFF
TRBV30	-	-	TRBJ1-1	TGTGCCTGGACCGGGGGGTTCCTGAACACTGAAGCTTTCTTT	CAWTGGFLNTEAFF
TRBV7-3	-	few	TRBJ2-2	TGTGCCAGCAGCCCCCTGGGGACATCCGGGGAGCTGTTTTTT	CASSPLGTSGELFF
TRBV7-9	-	-	TRBJ2-7	TGTGCCAGCAGCTTAGGGCCAGGGCCCTACGAGCAGTACTTC	CASSLGPGPYEQYF
TRBV29-1	-	-	TRBJ1-1	TGCAGCGTGGTGGGACTGGCAATGAACACTGAAGCTTTCTTT	CSVVGLAMNTEAFF
TRBV6-5	-	few	TRBJ2-3	TGTGCCAGCAGTTCTTCTACCTCGGACTGGGGCAAAACATTT	CASSSSTSDWGKTF
TRBV28	TRBD1	-	TRBJ2-1	TGTGCCAGCAGCGGCGGGGACAGGGGGCTAGATGAGCAGTTCTTC	CASSGGDRGLDEQFF
TRBV7-2	-	-	TRBJ2-5	TGTGCCAGCAGCCCACAGGGAGGAGAGACCCAGTACTTC	CASSPQGGETQYF
TRBV4-1	TRBD2	-	TRBJ2-3	TGCGCCAGCAGCTGGGGAGCGGGACCTCGAGCAGATACGCAGTATTTT	CASSWGAGPRADTQYF
TRBV4-3	TRBD2	-	TRBJ2-7	TGCGCCAGCAGCCAACCGCAGACTAGCGGGAGGCCACACTACGAGCAGTACTTC	CASSQPQTSGRPHYEQYF
TRBV6-6	TRBD1	once	TRBJ2-7	TGTGCCAGCATGAGGAAGGACAGGGGGCTTCACGAGCAGTACTTC	CASMRKDRGLHEQYF
TRBV5-4	-	-	TRBJ1-2	TGTGCCAGCAGCTTGGTTACGGACAACCAGCTGGGCTACACCTTC	CASSLVTDNQLGYTF
TRBV7-2	TRBD2	few	TRBJ2-7	TGTGCCAGCAGCTTAACTAGCGGGAGCGCCTACGAGCAGTACTTC	CASSLTSGSAYEQYF
TRBV2	-	-	TRBJ2-3	TGTGCCAGCAGCCGGGACTTTAACACAGATACGCAGTATTTT	CASSRDFNTDTQYF
TRBV5-1	-	-	TRBJ2-5	TGCGCCAGCAGCTTGGAAGGGGGGGACGGGACCCAGTACTTC	CASSLEGGDGTQYF
TRBV14	-	few	TRBJ1-1	TGTGCCAGCAGCCATTTACTGGCCAACACTGAAGCTTTCTTT	CASSHLLANTEAFF
TRBV7-2	-	-	TRBJ1-5	TGTGCCAGCAGCTTGAGGGGGTGGGATCAGCCCCAGCATTTT	CASSLRGWDQPQHF
TRBV7-6	TRBD2	once	TRBJ2-5	TGTGCCAGCAGCTCGCAGGGCAACTCGCGGGGGTCGGAGACCCAGTACTTC	CASSSQGNSRGSETQYF
TRBV5-1	-	-	TRBJ2-3	TGCGCCAGCAGCTTGCGAACAGCTAGCACAGATACGCAGTATTTT	CASSLRTASTDTQYF
TRBV4-1	-	-	TRBJ2-2	TGCGCCAGCAGCCAAGAAGGCCGGACGGCTAACACCGGGGAGCTGTTTTTT	CASSQEGRTANTGELFF
TRBV4-1	TRBD1	few	TRBJ1-4	TGCGCCAGCAGCCAAGAAGGACAGGCGGGAGCTAATGAAAAACTGTTTTTT	CASSQEGQAGANEKLFF
TRBV5-1	-	-	TRBJ1-1	TGCGCCAGCAGCCCACACCTTGGGGGCCAGAACACTGAAGCTTTCTTT	CASSPHLGGQNTEAFF
TRBV5-3	-	-	TRBJ2-3	TGTCAGTCATCCGTGAGCACAGATACGCAGTATTTT	CQSSVSTDTQYF
TRBV19	-	-	TRBJ2-7	TGTGCCAGTAGTAGGGCAGCGGGCCCAAACGAGCAGTACTTC	CASSRAAGPNEQYF
TRBV11-2	-	-	TRBJ2-7	TGTGCCAGCAGTGTGCGGCCTATTAACTACGAGCAGTACTTC	CASSVRPINYEQYF
TRBV7-6	-	once	TRBJ2-3	TGTGCCAGCAGCTTAGCGGTGGGGTGGGGGTCTTCAGATACGCAGTATTTT	CASSLAVGWGSSDTQYF
TRBV28	-	few	TRBJ1-1	TGTGCCGGTGGAGGACCTATGAACACTGAAGCTTTCTTT	CAGGGPMNTEAFF
TRBV19	TRBD1	-	TRBJ1-2	TGTGCCAGTAGTATAACGGGACAGGTTAACTATGGCTACACCTTC	CASSITGQVNYGYTF
TRBV27	-	-	TRBJ2-3	TGTGCCAGCAGTTTATTTTCCCGCGGGCAGGGGAGCACAGATACGCAGTATTTT	CASSLFSRGQGSTDTQYF
TRBV10-3	-	-	TRBJ2-5	TGTGCCATCAGTAAGTCTTGGACAAGCCAAGAGACCCAGTACTTC	CAISKSWTSQETQYF
TRBV6-5	-	-	TRBJ1-5	TGTGCCAGCAGTGACCGCCCGGATCGGCAGCCCCAGCATTTT	CASSDRPDRQPQHF
TRBV30	-	-	TRBJ2-1	TGTGCCTGGAGTGTAGACGCCCCCAGTGGGCAGGATGAGCAGTTCTTC	CAWSVDAPSGQDEQFF
TRBV5-1	TRBD2	once	TRBJ2-1	TGCGCCAGCAGCTTACTAGCGGGGGGCAATGAGCAGTTCTTC	CASSLLAGGNEQFF
TRBV6-5	-	-	TRBJ1-2	TGTGCCAGCAGTTACGCAGGGGACTTACAGTATGGCTACACCTTC	CASSYAGDLQYGYTF
TRBV15	TRBD2	-	TRBJ2-1	TGTGCCACCAGCAGGTGGGGAGGGGACAATGAGCAGTTCTTC	CATSRWGGDNEQFF
TRBV4-1	-	-	TRBJ1-5	TGCGCCAGCAGCCAGGGGGGGGGATCGAGCAATCAGCCCCAGCATTTT	CASSQGGGSSNQPQHF
TRBV25-1	-	-	TRBJ1-2	TGTGCCAGCAGTTCACAGTTTTATGGCTACACCTTC	CASSSQFYGYTF
TRBV28	TRBD2	-	TRBJ2-5	TGTGCCAGCAGTTTAGGCGGGGGAGGGAGAGAGACCCAGTACTTC	CASSLGGGGRETQYF